This section outlines one T cell receptor beta chain sequence together with its context. TCRdb's copy holds only in-frame clones and misses some; the assay was immunoSEQ multiplex PCR. The data hold over 40,000 clones, with 80% to 85% observed a single time. The entry originates in a study of OX40 agonist ivuxolimab in advanced cancers. In the study overall: Therapy given before enrollment (anti-PD-1, anti-PD-L1 or anti-CTLA-4) was allowed, and 30% to 50% had some.

Germline CDR1 and CDR2: SGDLS and YYNGEE. CDR3 length equals 15 residues. The junction had 5 bases not matched to a gene; V was cut back by 0 bases and J by 6 bases. This specimen was CD4+ or CD8+ T cells sorted from blood, taken in a trial of the OX40 agonist ivuxolimab. V usage is TRBV9 and J usage is TRBJ2-7, with TRBD2 matching over 11 bases. The sequence came from an adult with an advanced solid tumor such as melanoma, head and neck, liver or kidney cancer. In DNA, the CDR3 is TGTGCCAGCAGCGTAGGAGGCCTAGCGGGGGGCGAGCAGTACTTC. It yields the protein CASSVGGLAGGEQYF.